This entry concerns a single T cell receptor (beta chain). This clone's antigen is unknown. Base qualities are not recorded, but no much larger clone differs from it by a single base. Stable Graves' hyperthyroidism was defined as the absence of progression to ophthalmopathy over 18 months of follow-up. Hyperthyroidism patients were newly diagnosed, had a disease duration of under 2 months, and were aged 18 to 65 years. Exclusion was applied to patients with uncontrolled infections, other autoimmune diseases, pregnancy or lactation. Diagnoses relied on clinical symptoms, serum thyroxine and TRAb, thyroid ultrasound and orbital computed tomography. PBMCs were isolated from around 10 ml of fresh peripheral blood by Ficoll-Paque density gradient centrifugation. Trizol reagent was used to extract total RNA, and RNA quality was then checked on an Agilent 2100 Bioanalyzer. This record comes from a study of T cells in Graves' hyperthyroidism and ophthalmopathy (dated by TCRdb to about 2019). About the study as a whole: Peripheral blood samples were taken at initial diagnosis, before any treatment was given. A discovery cohort of approximately 97 patients, about 40 with Graves' ophthalmopathy and fewer than 65 with stable Graves' hyperthyroidism, was used to find distinguishing TCR V-J signatures. Prospective prediction of ophthalmopathy was tested in an independent validation cohort of about 19 hyperthyroidism patients and 17 patients who later progressed to ophthalmopathy. For training and testing, the approximately 97 patients in the discovery cohort were randomly divided in a 7:3 ratio. Thyroid tissue and blood T-cell repertoires from six or seven Graves' hyperthyroidism patients were also compared in the study. After blood sampling, hyperthyroidism patients were treated with methimazole at a starting dose of 30 mg daily, and ophthalmopathy patients were treated with high-dose intravenous methylprednisolone. The paper describes TCR Vbeta CDR3 sequencing of around 130 peripheral blood samples, made up of 43 ophthalmopathy patients, roughly 80 hyperthyroidism patients and about 17 progressor patients.

The TCR beta CDR3 regions were amplified from the RNA transcripts. The TCR CDR3 was subjected to a first round of RT-PCR using the HTBI primer set and the Qiagen OneStep RT-PCR kit. The libraries were constructed in a second round of multiplex PCR and then size-selected and purified. Libraries were sequenced paired-end with 100 bp reads on an Illumina HiSeq2000. The source study handled its data this way. SOAPnuke was used to process the raw data, removing reads that contained adapters or uncalled bases, had a mean Phred below 15, or lacked an exact match to the constant primer or identifier. COPE v1.2.5 was used to merge the high-quality paired reads, and each unique nucleotide sequence was defined as a clonotype. MiTCR v1.1 was used to align clonotypes to the IMGT TRBV, TRBD and TRBJ reference segments. Only V-J combinations with frequency above 0.0001, covering about 99% of repertoires, were analysed. The TCS score was defined as F50 (clonal expansion) divided by E x V (chaos), with BLOSUM62-based TCRdist calculated between CDR3 peptides within each V-J. Welch's t-statistics and random forest reduced 500 to 550 V-J features to around 14, which were used in a naive Bayes classifier (R e1071). The public sequencing data were trimmed at Q25 with fastp and processed into clonotypes with MiXCR by TCRdb, which kept only in-frame beta chains. Every distinct CDR3 protein forms one entry, paired with its most common genes and DNA. None of the V and J calls come from the authors' own analysis; TCRdb made them. This sample lists about 350,000 distinct CDR3 sequences; 14% were detected once. The biggest ten clones account for about 22% of the sample.

V was cut back by 7 bases and J by 5 bases, leaving a gap of 11 bases between them. From a lookup of the germline V gene, CDR1 and CDR2 are SQVTM and ANQGSEA. Taken from cysteine to phenylalanine, the CDR3 has 12 residues. Just CDR3 DNA is preserved here, 36 bases in frame from base 1. Beyond this particular receptor, the publication reports: No statistical method was used to set the sample size in advance, and investigators knew the group allocation. During validation, the model predicted progression to ophthalmopathy a median of about 6.5 months ahead of onset, with almost 71% sensitivity and 72.22% specificity. Most expanded thyroid clonotypes (frequency above 0.001) were also found in blood, which suggests that blood repertoires may mirror thyroid immune responses. In cross-validation, a model built on a 13 V-J signature told ophthalmopathy apart from stable hyperthyroidism with just under 90% sensitivity and about 81% specificity, and in testing the same model reached 80%/75%.

The chain uses TRBV29-1 and TRBJ1-4; the D gene remains uncertain. This clonotype was sampled from a woman in her twenties or thirties with Graves' hyperthyroidism. The material sequenced was blood. At the DNA level, the sequence is TGCAGCGGCGCAAATCGAAATGAAAAACTGTTTTTT. Protein translation: CSGANRNEKLFF.